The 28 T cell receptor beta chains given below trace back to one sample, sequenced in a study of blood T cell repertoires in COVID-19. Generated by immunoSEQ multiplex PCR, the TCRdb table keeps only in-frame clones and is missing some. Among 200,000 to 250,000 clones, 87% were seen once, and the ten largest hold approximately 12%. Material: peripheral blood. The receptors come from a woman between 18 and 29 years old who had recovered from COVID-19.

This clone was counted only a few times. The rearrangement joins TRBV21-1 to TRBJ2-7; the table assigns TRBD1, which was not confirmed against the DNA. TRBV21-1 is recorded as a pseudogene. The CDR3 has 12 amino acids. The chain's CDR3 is CASSKGQNEQYF. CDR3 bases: TGTGCCAGCAGCAAGGGACAAAACGAGCAGTACTTC.

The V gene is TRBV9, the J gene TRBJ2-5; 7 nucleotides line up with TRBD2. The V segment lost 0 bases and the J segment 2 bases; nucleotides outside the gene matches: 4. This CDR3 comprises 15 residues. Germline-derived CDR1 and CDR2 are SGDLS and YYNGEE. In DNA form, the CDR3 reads TGTGCCAGCAGCGTAGACCGGGGGGATCAAGAGACCCAGTACTTC. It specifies CASSVDRGDQETQYF.

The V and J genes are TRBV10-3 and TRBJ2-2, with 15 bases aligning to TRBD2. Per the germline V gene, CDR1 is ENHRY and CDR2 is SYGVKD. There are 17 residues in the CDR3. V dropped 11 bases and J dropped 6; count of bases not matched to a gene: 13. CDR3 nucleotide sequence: TGTGCCGTCGGATCCGGGACTAGCGGGAGGTGGGCCGGGGAGCTGTTTTTT. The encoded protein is CAVGSGTSGRWAGELFF.

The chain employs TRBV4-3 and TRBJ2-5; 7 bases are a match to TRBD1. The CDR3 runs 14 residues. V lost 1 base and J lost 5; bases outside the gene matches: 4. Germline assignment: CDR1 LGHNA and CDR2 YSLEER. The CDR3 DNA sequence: TGCGCCAGCAGCCAAGTGGACAGGACCGAGACCCAGTACTTC. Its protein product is CASSQVDRTETQYF.

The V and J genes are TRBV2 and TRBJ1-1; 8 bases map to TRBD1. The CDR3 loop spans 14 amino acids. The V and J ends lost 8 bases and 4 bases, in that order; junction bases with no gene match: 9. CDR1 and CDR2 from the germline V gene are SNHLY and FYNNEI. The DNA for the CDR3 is TGTGCCAGCCATATCAAGACAGGGGCCACTGAAGCTTTCTTT. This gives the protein CASHIKTGATEAFF.

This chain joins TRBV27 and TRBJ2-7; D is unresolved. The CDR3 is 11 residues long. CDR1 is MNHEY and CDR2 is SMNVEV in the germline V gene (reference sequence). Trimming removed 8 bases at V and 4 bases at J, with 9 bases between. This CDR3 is CASGHGYEQYF. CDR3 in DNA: TGTGCCAGCGGCCACGGGTACGAGCAGTACTTC.

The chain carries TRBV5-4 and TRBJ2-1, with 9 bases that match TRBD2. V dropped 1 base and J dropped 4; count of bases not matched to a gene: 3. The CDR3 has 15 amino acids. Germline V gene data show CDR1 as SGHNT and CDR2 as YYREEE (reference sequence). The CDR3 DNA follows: TGTGCCAGCAGCTTGTCTAGCGGGATATACAATGAGCAGTTCTTC. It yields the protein CASSLSSGIYNEQFF.

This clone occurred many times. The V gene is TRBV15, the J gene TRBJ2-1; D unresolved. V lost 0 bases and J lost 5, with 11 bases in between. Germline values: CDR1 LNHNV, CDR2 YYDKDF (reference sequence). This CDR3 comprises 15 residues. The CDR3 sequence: CATSRDGTGDNEQFF. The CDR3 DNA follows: TGTGCCACCAGCAGAGATGGAACTGGAGACAATGAGCAGTTCTTC.

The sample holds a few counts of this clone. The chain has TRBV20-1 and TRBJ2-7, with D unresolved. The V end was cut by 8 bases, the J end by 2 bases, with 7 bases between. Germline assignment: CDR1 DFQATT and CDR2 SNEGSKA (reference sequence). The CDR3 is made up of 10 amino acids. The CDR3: CSPRPYEQYF. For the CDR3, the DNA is TGCAGTCCGAGGCCCTACGAGCAGTACTTC.

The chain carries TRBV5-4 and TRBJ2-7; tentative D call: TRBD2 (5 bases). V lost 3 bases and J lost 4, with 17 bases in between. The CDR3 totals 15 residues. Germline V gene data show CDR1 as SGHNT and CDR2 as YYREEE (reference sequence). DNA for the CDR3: TGTGCCAGCAGCTACGGACTTTCAACCTTGTACGAGCAGTACTTC. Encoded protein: CASSYGLSTLYEQYF.

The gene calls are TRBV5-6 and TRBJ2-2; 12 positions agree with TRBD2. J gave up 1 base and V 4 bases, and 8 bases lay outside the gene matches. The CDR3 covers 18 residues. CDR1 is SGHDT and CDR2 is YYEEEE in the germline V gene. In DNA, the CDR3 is TGTGCCAGCAGCACCACTGGGACTAGCGGGCGGAACACCGGGGAGCTGTTTTTT. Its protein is CASSTTGTSGRNTGELFF.

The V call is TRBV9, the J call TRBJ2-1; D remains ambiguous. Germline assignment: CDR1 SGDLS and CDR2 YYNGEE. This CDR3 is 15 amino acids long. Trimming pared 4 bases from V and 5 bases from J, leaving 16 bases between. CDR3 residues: CASSPPRSTNNEQFF. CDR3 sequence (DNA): TGTGCCAGCAGCCCCCCCAGGTCTACGAACAATGAGCAGTTCTTC.

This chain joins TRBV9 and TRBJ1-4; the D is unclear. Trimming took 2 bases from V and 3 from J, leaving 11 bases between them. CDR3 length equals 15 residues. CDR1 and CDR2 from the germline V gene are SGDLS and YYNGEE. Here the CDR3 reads CASSVSAGANEKLFF. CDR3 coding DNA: TGTGCCAGCAGCGTTTCGGCAGGCGCTAATGAAAAACTGTTTTTT.

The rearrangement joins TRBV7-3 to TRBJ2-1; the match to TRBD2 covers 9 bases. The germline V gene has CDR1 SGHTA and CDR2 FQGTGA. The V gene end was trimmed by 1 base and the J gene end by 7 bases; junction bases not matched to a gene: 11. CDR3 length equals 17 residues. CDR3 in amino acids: CASSLNYAGGPGNEQFF. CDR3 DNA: TGTGCCAGCAGCTTAAATTACGCGGGAGGGCCGGGAAATGAGCAGTTCTTC.

The chain's CDR3 is CASSLPNRGVKNIQYF. The CDR3 DNA reads as TGTGCCAGCAGCCTACCAAACAGGGGGGTCAAAAACATTCAGTACTTC. The V call is TRBV7-2, the J call TRBJ2-4, with TRBD1 identical over 8 bases. V gave up 5 bases and J gave up 3 bases; unmatched junction bases: 9. The length of the CDR3 is 16 residues. CDR1 and CDR2 (germline): SGHTA, FQGNSA.

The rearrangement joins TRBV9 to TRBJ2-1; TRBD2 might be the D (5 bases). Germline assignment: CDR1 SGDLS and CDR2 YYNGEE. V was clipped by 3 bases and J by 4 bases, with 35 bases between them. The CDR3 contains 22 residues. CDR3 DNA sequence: TGTGCCAGCAGCGGACCGAGTCGTTTGGACTTCCTCGCTGGGGTAACTTACAATGAGCAGTTCTTC. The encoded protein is CASSGPSRLDFLAGVTYNEQFF.

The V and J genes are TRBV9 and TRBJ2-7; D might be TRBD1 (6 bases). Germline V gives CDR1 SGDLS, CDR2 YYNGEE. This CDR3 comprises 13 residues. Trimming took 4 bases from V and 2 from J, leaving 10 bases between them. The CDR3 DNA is TGTGCCAGCAGCCTGGGACACACCTACGAGCAGTACTTC. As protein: CASSLGHTYEQYF.

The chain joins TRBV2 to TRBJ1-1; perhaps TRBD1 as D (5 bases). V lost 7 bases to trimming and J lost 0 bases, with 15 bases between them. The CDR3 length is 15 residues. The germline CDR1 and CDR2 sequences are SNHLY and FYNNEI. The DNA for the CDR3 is TGTGCCAGCATATATTCGACAGCATTGAACACTGAAGCTTTCTTT. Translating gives CASIYSTALNTEAFF. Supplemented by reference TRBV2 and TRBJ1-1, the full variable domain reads EPEVTQTPSHQVTQMGQEVILRCVPISNHLYFYWYRQILGQKVEFLVSFYNNEISEKSEIFDDQFSVERPDGSNFTLKIRSTKLEDSAMYFCASIYSTALNTEAFFGQGTRLTVV.

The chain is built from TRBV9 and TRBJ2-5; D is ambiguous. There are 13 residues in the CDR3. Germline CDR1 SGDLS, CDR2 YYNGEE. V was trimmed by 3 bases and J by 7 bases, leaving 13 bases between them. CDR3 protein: CASSDPGSVTQYF. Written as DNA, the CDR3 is TGTGCCAGCAGCGACCCGGGTTCTGTGACCCAGTACTTC. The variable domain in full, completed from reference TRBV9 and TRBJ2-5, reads DSGVTQTPKHLITATGQRVTLRCSPRSGDLSVYWYQQSLDQGLQFLIQYYNGEERAKGNILERFSAQQFPDLHSELNLSSLELGDSALYFCASSDPGSVTQYFGPGTRLLVL.

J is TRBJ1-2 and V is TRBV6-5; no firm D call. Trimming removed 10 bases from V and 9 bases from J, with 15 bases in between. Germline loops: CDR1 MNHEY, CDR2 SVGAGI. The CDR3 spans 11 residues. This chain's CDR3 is CATGGPSRYTF. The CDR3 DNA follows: TGTGCCACCGGAGGGCCCAGCCGCTACACCTTC.

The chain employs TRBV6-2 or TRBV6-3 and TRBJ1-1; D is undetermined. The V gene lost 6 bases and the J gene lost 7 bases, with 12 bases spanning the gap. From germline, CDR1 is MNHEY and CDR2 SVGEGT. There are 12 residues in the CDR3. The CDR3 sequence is CASSPTPFEAFF. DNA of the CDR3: TGTGCCAGCAGCCCCACTCCATTTGAAGCTTTCTTT.

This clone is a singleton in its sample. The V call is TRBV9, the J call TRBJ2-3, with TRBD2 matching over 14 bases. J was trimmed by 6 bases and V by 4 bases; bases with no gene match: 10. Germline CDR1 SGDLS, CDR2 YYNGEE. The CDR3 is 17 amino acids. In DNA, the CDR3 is TGTGCCAGCAGCCCCCCCGGACTAGCGGGAGGTCACGATACGCAGTATTTT. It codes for CASSPPGLAGGHDTQYF. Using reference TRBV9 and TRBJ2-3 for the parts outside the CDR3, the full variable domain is DSGVTQTPKHLITATGQRVTLRCSPRSGDLSVYWYQQSLDQGLQFLIQYYNGEERAKGNILERFSAQQFPDLHSELNLSSLELGDSALYFCASSPPGLAGGHDTQYFGPGTRLTVL.

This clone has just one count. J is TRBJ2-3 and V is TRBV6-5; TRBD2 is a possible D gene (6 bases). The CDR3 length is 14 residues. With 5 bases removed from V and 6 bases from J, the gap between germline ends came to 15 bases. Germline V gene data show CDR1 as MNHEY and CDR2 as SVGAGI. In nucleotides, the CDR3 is TGTGCCAGCAGTCACGACGGGAGCTCCGATACGCAGTATTTT. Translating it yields CASSHDGSSDTQYF.

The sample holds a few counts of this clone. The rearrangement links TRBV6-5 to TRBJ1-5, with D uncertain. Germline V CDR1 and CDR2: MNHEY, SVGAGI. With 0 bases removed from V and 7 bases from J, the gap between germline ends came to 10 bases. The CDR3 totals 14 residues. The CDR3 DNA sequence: TGTGCCAGCAGTTACTCGAGATCAGGCCAGCCCCAGCATTTT. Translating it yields CASSYSRSGQPQHF.

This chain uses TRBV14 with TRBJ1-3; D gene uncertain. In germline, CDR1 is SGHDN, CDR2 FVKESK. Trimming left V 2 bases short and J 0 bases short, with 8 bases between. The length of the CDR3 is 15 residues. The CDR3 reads CASSQWASSGNTIYF. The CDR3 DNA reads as TGTGCCAGCAGCCAATGGGCCAGCTCTGGAAACACCATATATTTT.

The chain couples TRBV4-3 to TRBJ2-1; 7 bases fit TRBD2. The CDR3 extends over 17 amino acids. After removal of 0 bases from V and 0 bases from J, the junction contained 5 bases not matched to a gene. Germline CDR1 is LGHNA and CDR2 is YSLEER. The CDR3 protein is CASSQDLAATSYNEQFF. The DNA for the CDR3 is TGCGCCAGCAGCCAAGATCTAGCGGCGACCTCCTACAATGAGCAGTTCTTC.

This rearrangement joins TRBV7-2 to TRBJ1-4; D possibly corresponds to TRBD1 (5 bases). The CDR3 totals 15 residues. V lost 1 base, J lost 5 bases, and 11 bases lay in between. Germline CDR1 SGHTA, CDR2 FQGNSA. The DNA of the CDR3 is TGTGCCAGCAGCTTAGACCCAGGGCGGAATGAAAAACTGTTTTTT. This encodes CASSLDPGRNEKLFF.

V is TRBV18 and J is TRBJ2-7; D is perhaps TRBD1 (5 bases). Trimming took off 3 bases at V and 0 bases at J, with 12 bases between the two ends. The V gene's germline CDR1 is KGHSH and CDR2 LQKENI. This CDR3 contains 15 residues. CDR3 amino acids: CASSPPGHNSYEQYF. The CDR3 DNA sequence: TGTGCCAGCTCACCCCCCGGACACAACTCCTACGAGCAGTACTTC.